This entry lists 28 T cell receptor beta chains sequenced from one sample in a study of blood T cell repertoires in COVID-19. Data came from immunoSEQ multiplex PCR; TCRdb stores just in-frame clones and leaves some out. The table has fewer than 400,000 clones, 85% to 90% seen once. The sample taken for sequencing was peripheral blood. All receptors derive from a woman aged 25-40 years with COVID-19, enrolled during active disease.

This clone was recorded only once. V usage is TRBV5-8 and J usage is TRBJ2-7; 8 nucleotides match TRBD2. The germline V gene encodes CDR1 SGHTS and CDR2 YDEGEE. Unmatched junction bases numbered 6, after V lost 0 bases and J lost 4 bases. This CDR3 contains 15 residues. CDR3 amino acids: CASSLAGGLGYEQYF. The DNA of the CDR3 is TGTGCCAGCAGCTTGGCCGGGGGACTAGGATACGAGCAGTACTTC.

This clone has a single count. V is TRBV7-9 and J is TRBJ1-6, with D hard to call. The CDR3 consists of 16 residues. Trimming removed 5 bases at V and 7 bases at J, with 18 bases between. CDR1 and CDR2 from the germline V gene are SEHNR and FQNEAQ (reference sequence). The CDR3 here is CASSLGRGGGNSPLHF. CDR3 nucleotide sequence: TGTGCCAGCAGCCTCGGTCGTGGCGGCGGGAATTCACCCCTCCACTTT. Together with reference TRBV7-9 and TRBJ1-6, the CDR3 gives the full variable domain: DTGVSQNPRHKITKRGQNVTFRCDPISEHNRLYWYRQTLGQGPEFLTYFQNEAQLEKSRLLSDRFSAERPKGSFSTLEIQRTEQGDSAMYLCASSLGRGGGNSPLHFGNGTRLTVT.

This chain connects TRBV2 to TRBJ2-3; the D gene is possibly TRBD2 (6 bases). The CDR3 loop spans 13 amino acids. The germline V and J ends were trimmed by 5 bases and 4 bases, with 10 bases remaining between them. Germline V gives CDR1 SNHLY, CDR2 FYNNEI. The CDR3, as DNA: TGTGCCAGCAGTATAGGAGGGCCAGATACGCAGTATTTT. Its translation is CASSIGGPDTQYF.

This clone has just a few counts. The chain joins TRBV14 to TRBJ2-7; D perhaps matches TRBD2 (5 bases). Per the germline V gene, CDR1 is SGHDN and CDR2 is FVKESK. The CDR3 has 12 residues. The ends were cut back, 5 bases at V and 4 bases at J, with 9 bases in the middle. Written as DNA, the CDR3 is TGTGCCAGCAGCGCCGGGAAATACGAGCAGTACTTC. Protein: CASSAGKYEQYF. The full variable domain, its missing parts supplied by reference TRBV14 and TRBJ2-7, is EAGVTQFPSHSVIEKGQTVTLRCDPISGHDNLYWYRRVMGKEIKFLLHFVKESKQDESGMPNNRFLAERTGGTYSTLKVQPAELEDSGVYFCASSAGKYEQYFGPGTRLTVT.

This chain uses TRBV18 with TRBJ1-3, with a weak D call TRBD1 (6 bases). CDR3 size: 16 residues. Trimming removed 3 bases from V and 0 bases from J, with 12 bases in between. The germline CDR1 and CDR2 sequences are KGHSH and LQKENI. The CDR3 is CASSPQGLASGNTIYF. The DNA of the CDR3 is TGTGCCAGCTCACCCCAGGGGTTAGCCTCTGGAAACACCATATATTTT.

The chain combines TRBV7-8 with TRBJ2-3; the D gene is possibly TRBD2 (5 bases). The CDR3 totals 16 residues. Germline V gives CDR1 SGHVS, CDR2 FQNEAQ. The V and J ends lost 0 bases and 3 bases respectively, with 13 bases between them. CDR3 DNA: TGTGCCAGCAGCTTAGCGGGAGCCCCTGTAACAGATACGCAGTATTTT. Its translation is CASSLAGAPVTDTQYF.

The chain carries TRBV7-2 and TRBJ2-4, with 11 bases fitting TRBD2. The CDR3 runs to 17 residues. CDR1 and CDR2 (germline): SGHTA, FQGNSA. V lost 1 base and J lost 5; bases outside the gene matches: 7. The CDR3 region has the DNA TGTGCCAGCAGCTTAGAAGGGCTAGCGGGAGGACAAAACATTCAGTACTTC. Protein sequence: CASSLEGLAGGQNIQYF. Using reference TRBV7-2 and TRBJ2-4 for the parts outside the CDR3, the full variable domain is GAGVSQSPSNKVTEKGKDVELRCDPISGHTALYWYRQSLGQGLEFLIYFQGNSAPDKSGLPSDRFSAERTGGSVSTLTIQRTQQEDSAVYLCASSLEGLAGGQNIQYFGAGTRLSVL.

The chain joins TRBV5-1 to TRBJ2-2; 12 bases fit TRBD1. Per the germline V gene, CDR1 is SGHRS and CDR2 is YFSETQ. After removal of 4 bases from V and 5 bases from J, the junction contained 12 bases not matched to a gene. The CDR3 has 18 residues. Here the CDR3 DNA reads TGCGCCAGCAGCAGTCCGGGACAGGGGGCGAGGTGGACCGGGGAGCTGTTTTTT. Translated: CASSSPGQGARWTGELFF.

J is TRBJ2-3 and V is TRBV7-2, with 7 bases identical to TRBD2. With V trimmed by 5 bases and J by 0 bases, 8 bases remained unmatched. The CDR3 covers 16 residues. Germline V gives CDR1 SGHTA, CDR2 FQGNSA. The CDR3: CASSRRFSGSTDTQYF. The DNA for the CDR3 is TGTGCCAGCAGCCGCAGATTTAGCGGGAGCACAGATACGCAGTATTTT.

DNA of the CDR3: TGTGCCAGCAGTATCAGGGAGGGGGATTCACCCCTCCACTTT. Translating it yields CASSIREGDSPLHF. The chain is built from TRBV6-5 and TRBJ1-6; maybe TRBD1 (6 bases). V dropped 5 bases and J dropped 8 bases, with 13 bases sitting between them. Germline V gives CDR1 MNHEY, CDR2 SVGAGI. The CDR3 sequence is 14 residues long.

The chain couples TRBV27 to TRBJ1-5; the D gene is possibly TRBD1 (6 bases). Trimming took 1 base from V and 1 from J, leaving 11 bases between them. This CDR3 is 16 amino acids long. The germline V gene encodes CDR1 MNHEY and CDR2 SMNVEV (reference sequence). The CDR3 DNA reads TGTGCCAGCAGTTTATTCGGGGGGCGCAGCAATCAGCCCCAGCATTTT. Translating gives CASSLFGGRSNQPQHF.

In this sample, this clone turned up once. This chain uses TRBV6-5 with TRBJ1-4; TRBD1 agrees at 8 bases. The CDR3 runs to 15 residues. Germline lookup yields CDR1 MNHEY and CDR2 SVGAGI. The ends lost 5 bases at V and 8 bases at J; junction bases unmatched: 10. The CDR3 here is CASSLSTGEGEKLFF. CDR3 DNA sequence: TGTGCCAGCAGTCTCTCGACAGGGGAGGGAGAAAAACTGTTTTTT.

The chain has TRBV10-3 and TRBJ1-2; no firm D call. Germline V gene sequence: CDR1 ENHRY, CDR2 SYGVKD. The CDR3 has 14 amino acids. V lost 0 bases, J lost 8 bases, and 13 bases lay in between. CDR3 amino acids: CAISESRGLEGYTF. In DNA, the CDR3 is TGTGCCATCAGTGAGTCAAGAGGGCTCGAAGGCTACACCTTC.

The rearrangement joins TRBV18 to TRBJ1-1, with no clear D. The V gene's germline CDR1 is KGHSH and CDR2 LQKENI. CDR3 size: 15 residues. Trimming left V 3 bases short and J 3 bases short, with 14 bases between. CDR3: CASSPLGGEDTEAFF. CDR3 nucleotide sequence: TGTGCCAGCTCACCGCTCGGTGGGGAGGACACTGAAGCTTTCTTT. The full variable domain, with the rest looked up from reference TRBV18 and TRBJ1-1, is NAGVMQNPRHLVRRRGQEARLRCSPMKGHSHVYWYRQLPEEGLKFMVYLQKENIIDESGMPKERFSAEFPKEGPSILRIQQVVRGDSAAYFCASSPLGGEDTEAFFGQGTRLTVV.

The chain combines TRBV28 with TRBJ2-3; TRBD1 matches at 11 bases. Trimming cost V 4 bases and J 6 bases; bases outside gene matches: 6. The CDR3 spans 15 residues. Germline loops: CDR1 MDHEN, CDR2 SYDVKM. The CDR3 DNA reads as TGTGCCAGCAGTTCTGGGGACAGGGGGTATGATACGCAGTATTTT. It yields the protein CASSSGDRGYDTQYF.

This clone was observed once. The chain employs TRBV7-9 and TRBJ2-2; TRBD2 agrees at 12 bases. The junction had 12 bases not matched to a gene; V was cut back by 5 bases and J by 8 bases. The CDR3 is 17 residues long. Germline loops: CDR1 SEHNR, CDR2 FQNEAQ (reference sequence). The CDR3 sequence: CASSPFTSGRSMGELFF. Here the CDR3 DNA reads TGTGCCAGCAGCCCATTCACTAGCGGGAGGAGTATGGGGGAGCTGTTTTTT.

Only one count was recorded for this clone. The chain links TRBV5-1 to TRBJ1-1, with TRBD1 matching 7 bases. The CDR3 sequence is 15 residues long. Germline values: CDR1 SGHRS, CDR2 YFSETQ. Losses at the gene ends were 0 bases for V and 3 bases for J; bases not matched to a gene: 5. In nucleotides, the CDR3 is TGCGCCAGCAGCTTGGCGACAGGGACGTACACTGAAGCTTTCTTT. Encoded protein: CASSLATGTYTEAFF.

The V and J genes are TRBV7-6 and TRBJ2-2, with TRBD2 as a possible D gene (6 bases). The CDR3 runs 16 residues. The germline V gene encodes CDR1 SGHVS and CDR2 FNYEAQ. V lost 3 bases, J lost 1 base, and 12 bases lay in between. Here the CDR3 DNA reads TGTGCCAGCAGCTTTCCGTATAGCGGGAACACCGGGGAGCTGTTTTTT. It is translated as CASSFPYSGNTGELFF.

This chain connects TRBV7-9 to TRBJ2-3; 8 bases map to TRBD1. From germline, CDR1 is SEHNR and CDR2 FQNEAQ (reference sequence). CDR3 length: 15 residues. Trimming took 8 bases from V and 3 from J; bases not matched to a gene: 10. CDR3 nucleotides: TGTGCCAGCCCCCCGGACAGGGATTCGACAGATACGCAGTATTTT. This sequence encodes CASPPDRDSTDTQYF.

The rearrangement joins TRBV5-1 to TRBJ2-1; 8 nucleotides match TRBD1. Germline V gene data show CDR1 as SGHRS and CDR2 as YFSETQ. With 2 bases clipped from V and 5 bases from J, the junction kept 15 bases outside the gene matches. The CDR3 has 18 amino acids. DNA of the CDR3: TGCGCCAGCAGCTTAGGCAGTATGGACAGGGAAGGGGACAATGAGCAGTTCTTC. As protein: CASSLGSMDREGDNEQFF.

V gene TRBV9 combines with J gene TRBJ2-7, with 12 bases aligning to TRBD2. The CDR3 loop spans 17 amino acids. Germline loops: CDR1 SGDLS, CDR2 YYNGEE. Trimming removed 0 bases from V and 7 bases from J; junction bases left unmatched: 11. The CDR3 bases are TGTGCCAGCAGCGTAGGACTAGCGGGAGTTCTGAGTGGGGAGCAGTACTTC. Translating gives CASSVGLAGVLSGEQYF.

This clone turned up a few times. The CDR3 bases are TGTGCCAGCAGTTTCATGGCAGGGAAAGCCGGGGAGCTGTTTTTT. Its translation: CASSFMAGKAGELFF. V usage is TRBV28 and J usage is TRBJ2-2; D is perhaps TRBD1 (5 bases). This CDR3 spans 15 amino acids. Per the germline V gene, CDR1 is MDHEN and CDR2 is SYDVKM. V was pared by 3 bases and J by 6 bases, with 14 bases between.

CDR3 sequence (DNA): TGCGCCAGCAGCTTGGGGACACTAAACACTGAAGCTTTCTTT. This gives the protein CASSLGTLNTEAFF. This chain connects TRBV5-1 to TRBJ1-1; weak D call: TRBD1 (5 bases). The CDR3 is made up of 14 amino acids. Deletions cut 0 bases from V and 2 bases from J, with 8 bases between. Looked up from germline, CDR1 is SGHRS and CDR2 is YFSETQ.

The chain uses TRBV19 and TRBJ2-3; 8 bases match TRBD2. Unmatched junction bases numbered 9, after V lost 9 bases and J lost 4 bases. The germline gives CDR1 LNHDA, CDR2 SQIVND (reference sequence). This CDR3 comprises 14 residues. The CDR3, as DNA: TGTGCCAGCCCCCATCCAGCGGGAGCAGATACGCAGTATTTT. It yields the protein CASPHPAGADTQYF.

This clone was seen only a few times. V usage is TRBV7-6 and J usage is TRBJ2-2, with 9 bases fitting TRBD1. The CDR3 runs 15 residues. V lost 3 bases, J lost 6 bases, and 5 bases stayed unmatched. Germline CDR1 reads SGHVS; CDR2 reads FNYEAQ. The CDR3 DNA reads TGTGCCAGCAGCTTGGGAACAGGGGGCCCCGGGGAGCTGTTTTTT. Encoded protein: CASSLGTGGPGELFF.

The CDR3 protein is CASSPRVLYEQYF. The DNA for the CDR3 is TGTGCCAGCAGCCCCCGTGTCCTCTACGAGCAGTACTTC. The chain has TRBV28 and TRBJ2-7; D gene unclear. CDR1 MDHEN and CDR2 SYDVKM come from the germline V gene. The CDR3 runs 13 residues. Trimming removed 6 bases from V and 3 bases from J, with 12 bases in between. The full variable domain, in which reference TRBV28 and TRBJ2-7 provide the parts outside the CDR3, is DVKVTQSSRYLVKRTGEKVFLECVQDMDHENMFWYRQDPGLGLRLIYFSYDVKMKEKGDIPEGYSVSREKKERFSLILESASTNQTSMYLCASSPRVLYEQYFGPGTRLTVT.

The chain combines TRBV6-5 with TRBJ1-2; D perhaps matches TRBD1 (6 bases). Per germline, CDR1 MNHEY and CDR2 SVGAGI. The V gene lost 6 bases and the J gene lost 8 bases, with 13 bases spanning the gap. This CDR3 is 12 amino acids long. CDR3 nucleotides: TGTGCCAGCAGCCAGACAGGCGACGGCTACACCTTC. It yields the protein CASSQTGDGYTF.

CDR3 DNA sequence: TGTGCCAGCAGCTTCCTAGGGGTTAACTATGGCTACACCTTC. The encoded protein is CASSFLGVNYGYTF. The chain recombines TRBV5-6 with TRBJ1-2, with D possibly being TRBD1 (5 bases). V gave up 2 bases and J gave up 1 base, with 9 bases separating them. This CDR3 region has 14 residues. Germline V lookup: CDR1 SGHDT, CDR2 YYEEEE.